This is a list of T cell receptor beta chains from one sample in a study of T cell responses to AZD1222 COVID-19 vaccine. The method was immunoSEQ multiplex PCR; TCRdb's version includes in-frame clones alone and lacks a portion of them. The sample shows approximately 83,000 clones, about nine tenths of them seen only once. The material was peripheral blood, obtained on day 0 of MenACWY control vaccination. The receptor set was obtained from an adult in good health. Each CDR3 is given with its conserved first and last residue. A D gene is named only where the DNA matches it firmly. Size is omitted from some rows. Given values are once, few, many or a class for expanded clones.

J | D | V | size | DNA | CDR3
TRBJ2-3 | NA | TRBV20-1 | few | TGCAGTGCTAGTCACCCGGGGGCCGGCACAGATACGCAGTATTTT | CSASHPGAGTDTQYF
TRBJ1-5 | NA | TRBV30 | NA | TGTGCCTGGGGGTTGACAGCAAGCAATCAGCCCCAGCATTTT | CAWGLTASNQPQHF
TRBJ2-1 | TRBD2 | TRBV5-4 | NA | TGTGCCAGCAGCTTGGGACTAGCGTTTAACTCCTACAATGAGCAGTTCTTC | CASSLGLAFNSYNEQFF
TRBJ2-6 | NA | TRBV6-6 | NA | TGTGCCAGCACCTCTGGGGCCAACGTCCTGACTTTC | CASTSGANVLTF
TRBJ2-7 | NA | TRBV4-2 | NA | TGTGCCAGCAGCCAAGAAGCACAGACCTACGAGCAGTACTTC | CASSQEAQTYEQYF
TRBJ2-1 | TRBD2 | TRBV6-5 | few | TGTGCCAGCAGTTGGGCGGGGGGTCGCTCCTACAATGAGCAGTTCTTC | CASSWAGGRSYNEQFF
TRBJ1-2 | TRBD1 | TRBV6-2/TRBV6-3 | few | TGTGCCAGCAGTTACAGGACAGGGGAAGGCTACACCTTC | CASSYRTGEGYTF
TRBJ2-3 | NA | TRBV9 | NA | TGTGCCAGCAGCGGAGCCCCGTTCGGGGATACGCAGTATTTT | CASSGAPFGDTQYF
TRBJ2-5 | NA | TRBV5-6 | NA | TGTGCCAGCAGCCCGACTGATCATGCCTTGGAGACCCAGTACTTC | CASSPTDHALETQYF
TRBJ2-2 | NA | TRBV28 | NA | TGTGCCAGCAGTCAGATTGGGCAGGGATGGGTTAACACCGGGGAGCTGTTTTTT | CASSQIGQGWVNTGELFF
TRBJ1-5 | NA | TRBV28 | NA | TGTGCCAGCAGTAGGCTCAATCAGCCCCAGCATTTT | CASSRLNQPQHF
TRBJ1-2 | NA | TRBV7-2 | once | TGTGCCAGCAGCTTACAGGGAGGTGCGCCGAGGAAGGGTGGCTACACCTTC | CASSLQGGAPRKGGYTF
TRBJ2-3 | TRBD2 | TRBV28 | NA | TGTGCCAGCAGTGCTAGCGGGATCACAGATACGCAGTATTTT | CASSASGITDTQYF
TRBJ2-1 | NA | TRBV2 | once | TGTGCCAGCAGTGAGTCGGACTGGAAAAATGAGCAGTTCTTC | CASSESDWKNEQFF
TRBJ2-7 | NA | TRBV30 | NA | TGTGCCTGGAGGGCGGCGGGGTCCACCTACGAGCAGTACTTC | CAWRAAGSTYEQYF
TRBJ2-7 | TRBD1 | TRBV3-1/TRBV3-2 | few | TGTGCCAGCAGCATCCGACAGGGCGCCTACGAGCAGTACTTC | CASSIRQGAYEQYF
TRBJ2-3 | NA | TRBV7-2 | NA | TGTGCCAGCTCCGTTCCAGCGGGCCCAGATACGCAGTATTTT | CASSVPAGPDTQYF
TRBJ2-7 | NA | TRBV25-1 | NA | TGTGCCAGCAGTTGGGGGCCCTACGAGCAGTACTTC | CASSWGPYEQYF
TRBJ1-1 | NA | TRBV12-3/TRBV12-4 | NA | TGTGCCAGCAGTCCCTCGGGGCACGGTGAAGCTTTCTTT | CASSPSGHGEAFF